The source of this T cell receptor beta chain is a study of PD-L1 blockade in urothelial cancer. Study details: Dosed intravenously at 1,200 mg every 3 weeks, atezolizumab was initiated by patients in the mid-2010s. It was at 3 weeks (second dose) and 6 weeks after treatment start that blood was analyzed.

Germline assignment: CDR1 MNHEY and CDR2 SMNVEV (reference sequence). This CDR3 is built from 14 residues. Unmatched junction bases numbered 7, after V lost 5 bases and J lost 6 bases. Using immunoSEQ multiplex PCR, the repertoire was profiled, and TCRdb retains in-frame clones only, with some absent. The sample shows about 29,000 clones, around nine tenths of them seen only once. This clonotype was sampled from a man in his fifties with urothelial cancer. This rearrangement joins TRBV27 to TRBJ2-1; 7 bases match TRBD2. Sequenced here: PBMCs, sampled around atezolizumab (anti-PD-L1) treatment. The CDR3, as DNA: TGTGCCAGCAGTATCGGGACTAACCCCAATGAGCAGTTCTTC. This codes for CASSIGTNPNEQFF.